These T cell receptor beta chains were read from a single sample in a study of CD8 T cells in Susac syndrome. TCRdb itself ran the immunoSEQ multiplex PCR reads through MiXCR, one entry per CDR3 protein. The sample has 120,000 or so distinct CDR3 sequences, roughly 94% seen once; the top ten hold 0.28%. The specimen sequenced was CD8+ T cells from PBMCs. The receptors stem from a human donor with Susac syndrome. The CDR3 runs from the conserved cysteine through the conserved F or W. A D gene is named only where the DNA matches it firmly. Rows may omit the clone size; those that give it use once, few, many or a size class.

cdr3_aa: CASQSGGPYNEQFF
j_call: TRBJ2-1
clone_size: .
d_call: TRBD2
v_call: TRBV27

cdr3_aa: CASTRSGTGVSETQYF
j_call: TRBJ2-5
clone_size: .
d_call: TRBD1
v_call: TRBV6-1

cdr3_aa: CASADRESTDTQYF
j_call: TRBJ2-3
clone_size: .
d_call: TRBD1
v_call: TRBV9

cdr3_aa: CASSLSVGQGWGEQFF
j_call: TRBJ2-1
clone_size: once
d_call: TRBD1
v_call: TRBV27

cdr3_aa: CASSLEGSSLETQYF
j_call: TRBJ2-5
clone_size: .
d_call: .
v_call: TRBV7-2

cdr3_aa: CASSAKTGEAQYF
j_call: TRBJ2-3
clone_size: .
d_call: TRBD1
v_call: TRBV7-3

cdr3_aa: CSARTLTRGDGEINYGYTF
j_call: TRBJ1-2
clone_size: .
d_call: .
v_call: TRBV20-1

cdr3_aa: CASSDPRGRGRDNEQFF
j_call: TRBJ2-1
clone_size: .
d_call: .
v_call: TRBV2

cdr3_aa: CATSDSLRNEQFF
j_call: TRBJ2-1
clone_size: .
d_call: .
v_call: TRBV24-1

cdr3_aa: CASSLGAQLNEKLFF
j_call: TRBJ1-4
clone_size: .
d_call: .
v_call: TRBV7-9

cdr3_aa: CSVPPSLGYGYTF
j_call: TRBJ1-2
clone_size: .
d_call: .
v_call: TRBV29-1

cdr3_aa: CSARAGGEQFF
j_call: TRBJ2-1
clone_size: .
d_call: TRBD2
v_call: TRBV20-1

cdr3_aa: CSARWQGDEPQHF
j_call: TRBJ1-5
clone_size: .
d_call: TRBD1
v_call: TRBV20-1

cdr3_aa: CARTRGDYGYTF
j_call: TRBJ1-2
clone_size: .
d_call: .
v_call: TRBV6-2/TRBV6-3